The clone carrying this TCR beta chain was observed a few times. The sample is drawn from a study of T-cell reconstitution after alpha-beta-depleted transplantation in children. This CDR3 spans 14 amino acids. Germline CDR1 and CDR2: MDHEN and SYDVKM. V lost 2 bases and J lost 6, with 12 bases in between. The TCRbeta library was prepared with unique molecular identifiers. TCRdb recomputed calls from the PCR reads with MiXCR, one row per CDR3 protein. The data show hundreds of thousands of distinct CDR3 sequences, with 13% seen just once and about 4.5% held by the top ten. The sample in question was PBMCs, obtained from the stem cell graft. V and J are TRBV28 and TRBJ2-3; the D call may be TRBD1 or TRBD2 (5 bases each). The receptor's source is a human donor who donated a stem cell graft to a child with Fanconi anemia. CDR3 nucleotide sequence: TGTGCCAGCAGTTTAGGGGACCACCGCGATACGCAGTATTTT. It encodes CASSLGDHRDTQYF.